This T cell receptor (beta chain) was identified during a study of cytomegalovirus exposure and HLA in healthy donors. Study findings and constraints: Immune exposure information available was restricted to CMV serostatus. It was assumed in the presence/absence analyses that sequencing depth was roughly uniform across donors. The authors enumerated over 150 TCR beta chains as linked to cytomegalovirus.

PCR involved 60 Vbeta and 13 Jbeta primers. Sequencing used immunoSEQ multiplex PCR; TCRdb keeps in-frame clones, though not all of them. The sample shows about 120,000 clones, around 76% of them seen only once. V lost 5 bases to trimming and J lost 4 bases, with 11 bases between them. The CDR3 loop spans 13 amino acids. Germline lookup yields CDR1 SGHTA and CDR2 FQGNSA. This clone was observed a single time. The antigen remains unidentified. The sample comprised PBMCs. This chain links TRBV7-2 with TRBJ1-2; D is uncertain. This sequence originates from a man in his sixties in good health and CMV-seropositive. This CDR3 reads CASSTGVRYGYTF. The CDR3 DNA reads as TGTGCCAGCAGCACCGGGGTCCGCTATGGCTACACCTTC. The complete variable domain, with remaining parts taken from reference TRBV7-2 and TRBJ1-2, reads GAGVSQSPSNKVTEKGKDVELRCDPISGHTALYWYRQSLGQGLEFLIYFQGNSAPDKSGLPSDRFSAERTGGSVSTLTIQRTQQEDSAVYLCASSTGVRYGYTFGSGTRLTVV.